This entry lists 21 T cell receptor beta chains sequenced from one sample in a study of T cells after somatic rescue of genetic block. This table comes from immunoSEQ multiplex PCR, and its TCRdb copy is limited to in-frame clones, with some not included. The repertoire has approximately 14,000 clones, around 72% of them found once; the top ten carry less than 25%. Source material: peripheral blood mononuclear cells (PBMCs). The receptors derive from a boy younger than 18.

This rearrangement joins TRBV2 to TRBJ2-6; D gene ambiguous. Trimming removed 7 bases from V and 0 bases from J, with 7 bases in between. Germline V CDR1 and CDR2: SNHLY, FYNNEI. CDR3 size: 14 residues. CDR3 amino acids: CASKPSSGANVLTF. CDR3 sequence (DNA): TGTGCCAGCAAACCCTCCTCTGGGGCCAACGTCCTGACTTTC. Full variable domain (rest looked up from reference TRBV2 and TRBJ2-6): EPEVTQTPSHQVTQMGQEVILRCVPISNHLYFYWYRQILGQKVEFLVSFYNNEISEKSEIFDDQFSVERPDGSNFTLKIRSTKLEDSAMYFCASKPSSGANVLTFGAGSRLTVL.

This clone has a single count. The chain is built from TRBV7-8 and TRBJ2-3, with 9 bases that match TRBD2. With V trimmed by 4 bases and J by 0 bases, 5 bases remained unmatched. This CDR3 is built from 16 residues. Germline-derived CDR1 and CDR2 are SGHVS and FQNEAQ. For the CDR3, the DNA is TGTGCCAGCAGCTCTAGCGGGATCTTTAGCACAGATACGCAGTATTTT. It specifies CASSSSGIFSTDTQYF.

This chain connects TRBV11-2 to TRBJ1-1; D not resolved. Germline V gene lookup returns CDR1 SGHAT and CDR2 FQNNGV. Trimming stripped 6 bases from V and 1 base from J, with 15 bases between. This CDR3 is 15 amino acids long. CDR3 amino acids: CASRLNTASNTEAFF. The CDR3 bases are TGTGCCAGCAGACTAAACACAGCCTCGAACACTGAAGCTTTCTTT.

The chain is built from TRBV12-1 and TRBJ2-6; the D call in the table, TRBD1, was not verified against the DNA. TRBV12-1 is a known pseudogene. The CDR3 totals 18 residues. CDR3 protein: CASSPFDVGQSRANVLTF. DNA of the CDR3: TGTGCCAGCAGCCCTTTTGATGTAGGACAAAGTCGGGCCAACGTCCTGACTTTC.

This chain joins TRBV5-4 and TRBJ1-1; weak D call: TRBD1 (5 bases). Trimming removed 1 base from V and 7 bases from J, with 8 bases in between. The CDR3 length is 12 residues. Germline V gene sequence: CDR1 SGHNT, CDR2 YYREEE (reference sequence). As DNA, the CDR3 is TGTGCCAGCAGCTTGAACAGGATTGAAGCTTTCTTT. Its protein product is CASSLNRIEAFF.

This rearrangement joins TRBV6-5 to TRBJ2-3; D is possibly TRBD1 (6 bases). The CDR3 contains 13 residues. The V end was cut by 10 bases, the J end by 0 bases, with 11 bases between. Germline values: CDR1 MNHEY, CDR2 SVGAGI. This CDR3 reads CATRGGSTDTQYF. The CDR3 nucleotides are TGTGCCACCAGAGGGGGTAGCACAGATACGCAGTATTTT.

V usage is TRBV27 and J usage is TRBJ2-3; 9 bases match TRBD1. The junction had 9 bases not matched to a gene; V was cut back by 4 bases and J by 4 bases. The CDR3 consists of 16 residues. The germline CDR1 and CDR2 sequences are MNHEY and SMNVEV (reference sequence). CDR3 sequence (DNA): TGTGCCAGCAGTTCCCAACAGGGGGCTAGCGCAGATACGCAGTATTTT. Translating it yields CASSSQQGASADTQYF.

The V gene is TRBV29-1, the J gene TRBJ1-1, with TRBD1 identical over 7 bases. The germline gives CDR1 SQVTM, CDR2 ANQGSEA. The CDR3 is 15 residues long. V was pared by 0 bases and J by 1 base, with 5 bases of the junction left unmatched. CDR3: CSVEDVGGANTEAFF. CDR3 sequence (DNA): TGCAGCGTTGAAGATGTAGGGGGCGCGAACACTGAAGCTTTCTTT.

This sequence joins TRBV30 and TRBJ2-4; a weak D match, TRBD1 (5 bases). Trimming pared 2 bases from V and 0 bases from J, leaving 11 bases between. From germline, CDR1 is GTSNPN and CDR2 SVGIG (reference sequence). The CDR3 loop spans 15 amino acids. The chain's CDR3 is CAWSFPRVAKNIQYF. Written as DNA, the CDR3 is TGTGCCTGGAGTTTTCCCAGGGTAGCCAAAAACATTCAGTACTTC. The entire variable domain, with the rest obtained from reference TRBV30 and TRBJ2-4, is as follows: SQTIHQWPATLVQPVGSPLSLECTVEGTSNPNLYWYRQAAGRGLQLLFYSVGIGQISSEVPQNLSASRPQDRQFILSSKKLLLSDSGFYLCAWSFPRVAKNIQYFGAGTRLSVL.

J is TRBJ2-4 and V is TRBV30; 7 bases map to TRBD1. The length of the CDR3 is 14 residues. Germline trimming cut 2 bases from V and 1 base from J; bases unmatched to any gene: 2. The V gene's germline CDR1 is GTSNPN and CDR2 SVGIG (reference sequence). The CDR3 region has the DNA TGTGCCTGGAGTTCGACAGGGGCCAAAAACATTCAGTACTTC. Translation: CAWSSTGAKNIQYF. Variable domain in full (rest from reference TRBV30 and TRBJ2-4): SQTIHQWPATLVQPVGSPLSLECTVEGTSNPNLYWYRQAAGRGLQLLFYSVGIGQISSEVPQNLSASRPQDRQFILSSKKLLLSDSGFYLCAWSSTGAKNIQYFGAGTRLSVL.

This clone was found a few times. The chain uses TRBV27 and TRBJ2-3; perhaps TRBD1 as D (6 bases). The CDR3 covers 18 residues. The V end was cut by 2 bases, the J end by 3 bases, with 21 bases between. Germline V CDR1 and CDR2: MNHEY, SMNVEV (reference sequence). The CDR3 DNA sequence: TGTGCCAGCAGTTTAAAAGGGCCTATACCAGGGGTTACAGATACGCAGTATTTT. Translating gives CASSLKGPIPGVTDTQYF.

The chain recombines TRBV27 with TRBJ2-6, with 8 nucleotides matching TRBD2. CDR1 MNHEY and CDR2 SMNVEV come from the germline V gene (reference sequence). V was pared by 4 bases and J by 0 bases, with 8 bases of the junction left unmatched. The CDR3 has 18 residues. CDR3 sequence reads: CASSYLAGGSSGANVLTF. The CDR3 DNA reads as TGTGCCAGCAGTTACCTCGCGGGGGGCTCCTCTGGGGCCAACGTCCTGACTTTC. Filled out from reference TRBV27 and TRBJ2-6, the complete variable domain reads EAQVTQNPRYLITVTGKKLTVTCSQNMNHEYMSWYRQDPGLGLRQIYYSMNVEVTDKGDVPEGYKVSRKEKRNFPLILESPSPNQTSLYFCASSYLAGGSSGANVLTFGAGSRLTVL.

This clone was counted a few times. The rearrangement links TRBV10-2 to TRBJ1-1; D not certain. The germline V gene has CDR1 WSHSY and CDR2 SAAADI. The V end was cut by 6 bases, the J end by 5 bases, with 13 bases between. CDR3 length equals 13 residues. This CDR3 is CASSLVGVTEAFF. CDR3 sequence (DNA): TGCGCCAGCAGCCTGGTCGGGGTTACTGAAGCTTTCTTT.

The V gene is TRBV5-5, the J gene TRBJ1-5; the D gene is possibly TRBD1 (6 bases). The germline V gene encodes CDR1 SGHKS and CDR2 YYEKEE (reference sequence). This CDR3 is built from 15 residues. The V gene lost 0 bases and the J gene lost 2 bases, with 9 bases spanning the gap. In nucleotides, the CDR3 is TGTGCCAGCAGCTTGGCCAGACAGGGCAATCAGCCCCAGCATTTT. Translation: CASSLARQGNQPQHF.

The chain is built from TRBV7-9 and TRBJ2-5; tentative D call: TRBD1 (6 bases). The V gene's germline CDR1 is SEHNR and CDR2 FQNEAQ (reference sequence). This CDR3 region has 16 residues. V gave up 5 bases and J gave up 7 bases, with 23 bases separating them. CDR3 protein: CASSLRTGQKMGTQYF. CDR3 bases: TGTGCCAGCAGCCTTAGAACGGGACAAAAAATGGGGACCCAGTACTTC.

The chain has TRBV11-2 and TRBJ2-2; 12 nucleotides agree with TRBD2. Germline V gene data show CDR1 as SGHAT and CDR2 as FQNNGV. The length of the CDR3 is 16 residues. Trimming took 5 bases from V and 6 from J; bases not matched to a gene: 7. This chain's CDR3 is CASSPGLAGFSGELFF. The CDR3 nucleotides read TGTGCCAGCAGCCCCGGACTAGCGGGATTCTCCGGGGAGCTGTTTTTT.

The chain combines TRBV7-3 with TRBJ1-1; 10 bases are shared with TRBD1. From germline, CDR1 is SGHTA and CDR2 FQGTGA. Losses at the gene ends were 5 bases for V and 6 bases for J; bases not matched to a gene: 9. The CDR3 loop spans 15 amino acids. CDR3 sequence: CASSEVGDRGAEAFF. For the CDR3, the DNA is TGTGCCAGCAGCGAAGTGGGGGACAGGGGCGCTGAAGCTTTCTTT.

The genes are TRBV5-1 and TRBJ1-1; 9 nucleotides align to TRBD1. The CDR3 covers 16 residues. Losses at the gene ends were 2 bases for V and 2 bases for J; bases not matched to a gene: 7. CDR1 is SGHRS, CDR2 YFSETQ, per germline. The CDR3 is CASSFPNTGGNTEAFF. The CDR3 bases are TGCGCCAGCAGCTTCCCTAATACAGGGGGCAACACTGAAGCTTTCTTT.

J is TRBJ2-4 and V is TRBV21-1; the DNA was not compared with TRBD1, the D call given in the table. TRBV21-1 corresponds to a pseudogene. CDR3 length equals 16 residues. CDR3 nucleotide sequence: TGTGCCAGCAGCACTCGGGACACCTGGGGGAAAAACATTCAGTACTTC. It codes for CASSTRDTWGKNIQYF.

CDR3 loop: CASSPGLADYNEQFF. The DNA for the CDR3 is TGCGCCAGCAGCCCGGGACTAGCCGACTACAATGAGCAGTTCTTC. The J gene is TRBJ2-1, the V gene TRBV5-1; the match to TRBD2 covers 9 bases. Germline V gene data show CDR1 as SGHRS and CDR2 as YFSETQ. V shed 4 bases and J 3 bases; nucleotides not matched to a gene: 5. CDR3 length: 15 amino acids.

In its sample, this clone was seen a few times. The chain has TRBV2 and TRBJ1-6; no reliable D call. The CDR3 loop spans 12 amino acids. Per the germline V gene, CDR1 is SNHLY and CDR2 is FYNNEI. V was clipped by 7 bases and J by 7 bases, with 8 bases between them. DNA of the CDR3: TGTGCCAGCACCGGGCCAAATTCACCCCTCCACTTT. Encoded protein: CASTGPNSPLHF.